The 23 T cell receptor beta chains reported below all come from one sample, sequenced in a study of blood T cell repertoires in COVID-19. Measured with immunoSEQ multiplex PCR; TCRdb has only the in-frame clones, and not every one. The table lists hundreds of thousands of clones, around 84% of them singletons. Sequencing was carried out using PBMCs or T cells enriched from blood (not recorded which). The receptors were gathered from a woman aged 40 to 50 who had recovered from COVID-19.

The V call is TRBV4-1, the J call TRBJ1-2; D possibly corresponds to TRBD1 (6 bases). V was clipped by 1 base and J by 8 bases, with 14 bases between them. Per the germline V gene, CDR1 is MGHRA and CDR2 is YSYEKL. The CDR3 contains 14 residues. The CDR3 nucleotides read TGCGCCAGCAGCCAAGTGGGCAGGGGAGTCGGCTACACCTTC. Residues: CASSQVGRGVGYTF.

This chain connects TRBV28 to TRBJ1-5; 7 bases are shared with TRBD1. The trim removed 6 bases at V and 3 bases at J, leaving 8 bases unmatched. The CDR3 is 15 residues long. Germline V CDR1 and CDR2: MDHEN, SYDVKM. The CDR3 DNA is TGTGCCAGCAGAAACCGGGACAGAGTCAATCAGCCCCAGCATTTT. Amino acids: CASRNRDRVNQPQHF.

The chain couples TRBV30 to TRBJ1-5; D not resolved. Germline CDR1 GTSNPN, CDR2 SVGIG (reference sequence). V shed 2 bases and J shed 5 bases, with 10 bases lying between them. This CDR3 is built from 13 residues. In DNA form, the CDR3 reads TGTGCCTGGAGTAGGGAGGAGGATCAGCCCCAGCATTTT. Its translation is CAWSREEDQPQHF.

This chain links TRBV9 with TRBJ2-3; 7 positions agree with TRBD2. The V gene's germline CDR1 is SGDLS and CDR2 YYNGEE. V trimming: 4 bases; J trimming: 1 base; junction bases outside the gene matches: 6. The CDR3 loop spans 15 amino acids. Here the CDR3 DNA reads TGTGCCAGCAGCATGGGTGGGGGGGGCACAGATACGCAGTATTTT. It is translated as CASSMGGGGTDTQYF.

The chain combines TRBV10-2 with TRBJ2-4; TRBD1 agrees at 7 bases. Germline V gene sequence: CDR1 WSHSY, CDR2 SAAADI. After removal of 0 bases from V and 6 bases from J, the junction contained 2 bases not matched to a gene. This CDR3 region has 14 residues. The CDR3 loop is CASSESGTVNIQYF. CDR3 bases: TGCGCCAGCAGTGAGTCTGGGACAGTAAACATTCAGTACTTC.

The chain uses TRBV7-2 and TRBJ2-1; D is uncertain. Germline-derived CDR1 and CDR2 are SGHTA and FQGNSA. V was pared by 1 base and J by 13 bases, with 8 bases between. The CDR3 has 11 residues. CDR3 in amino acids: CASSLDGSQFF. The CDR3 bases are TGTGCCAGCAGCTTAGACGGGTCCCAGTTCTTC.

The chain joins TRBV29-1 to TRBJ1-1; 7 bases are a match to TRBD1. Per germline, CDR1 SQVTM and CDR2 ANQGSEA. J gave up 0 bases and V 7 bases, and 5 bases lay outside the gene matches. CDR3 length equals 13 residues. In DNA, the CDR3 is TGCAGCGCCGCGACAGGGCTGAACACTGAAGCTTTCTTT. Encoded protein: CSAATGLNTEAFF.

The chain links TRBV28 to TRBJ1-5; 7 bases fit TRBD1. Trimming cost V 6 bases and J 0 bases; bases outside gene matches: 5. The CDR3 consists of 15 residues. CDR1 and CDR2 (germline): MDHEN, SYDVKM. The CDR3 DNA follows: TGTGCCAGCAGGACAGGGTCCCATAGCAATCAGCCCCAGCATTTT. This translates into CASRTGSHSNQPQHF.

This chain connects TRBV18 to TRBJ2-2, with 7 positions matching TRBD2. Germline trimming cut 2 bases from V and 0 bases from J; bases unmatched to any gene: 9. This CDR3 has 18 residues. Germline CDR1 KGHSH, CDR2 LQKENI. CDR3 sequence reads: CASSPEEWLAANTGELFF. CDR3 sequence (DNA): TGTGCCAGCTCACCAGAGGAGTGGCTAGCGGCGAACACCGGGGAGCTGTTTTTT.

This chain uses TRBV25-1 with TRBJ1-2; 8 nucleotides align to TRBD1. This CDR3 is built from 14 residues. V gave up 0 bases and J gave up 5 bases; unmatched junction bases: 2. The germline V gene encodes CDR1 MGHDK and CDR2 SYGVNS. CDR3 coding DNA: TGTGCCAGCAGTGAATATAGGACAGGGTATGGCTACACCTTC. It is translated as CASSEYRTGYGYTF.

This chain joins TRBV7-2 and TRBJ1-1; no definite D call. The CDR3 is 13 residues long. In germline, CDR1 is SGHTA, CDR2 FQGNSA. Between the trimmed V and J ends, which lost 3 bases and 7 bases, there was a span of 12 bases. As DNA, the CDR3 is TGTGCCAGCAGCTTCTTTAGAGAGAGTGAAGCTTTCTTT. Protein: CASSFFRESEAFF. Full variable domain (rest looked up from reference TRBV7-2 and TRBJ1-1): GAGVSQSPSNKVTEKGKDVELRCDPISGHTALYWYRQSLGQGLEFLIYFQGNSAPDKSGLPSDRFSAERTGGSVSTLTIQRTQQEDSAVYLCASSFFRESEAFFGQGTRLTVV.

V usage is TRBV15 and J usage is TRBJ1-5; D not resolved. Trimming took 3 bases from V and 5 from J, leaving 8 bases between them. The CDR3 totals 13 residues. In germline, CDR1 is LNHNV, CDR2 YYDKDF (reference sequence). The CDR3, as DNA: TGTGCCACCAGCAGTAGAGGGTATCAGCCCCAGCATTTT. Protein product: CATSSRGYQPQHF.

V usage is TRBV7-2 and J usage is TRBJ2-5; 10 bases fit TRBD2. Unmatched junction bases numbered 7, after V lost 2 bases and J lost 4 bases. Germline V lookup: CDR1 SGHTA, CDR2 FQGNSA. The CDR3 extends over 16 amino acids. CDR3 sequence (DNA): TGTGCCAGCAGCTTAAACCCAGCGGGAGGGGGAGAGACCCAGTACTTC. Encoded protein: CASSLNPAGGGETQYF.

The CDR3 here is CASSLDTSDSSYNEQFF. In DNA, the CDR3 is TGCGCCAGCAGCTTGGACACTAGCGATAGCTCCTACAATGAGCAGTTCTTC. The chain combines TRBV5-1 with TRBJ2-1; the match to TRBD2 covers 7 bases. This CDR3 is built from 17 residues. Unmatched junction bases numbered 6, after V lost 0 bases and J lost 0 bases. Germline V gene sequence: CDR1 SGHRS, CDR2 YFSETQ.

This clone has more than one count but fewer than ten. J is TRBJ1-5 and V is TRBV29-1; the match to TRBD1 covers 8 bases. CDR1 and CDR2 from the germline V gene are SQVTM and ANQGSEA. V was pared by 5 bases and J by 3 bases, with 3 bases of the junction left unmatched. The length of the CDR3 is 13 residues. CDR3 protein: CSVLTGDNQPQHF. Written as DNA, the CDR3 is TGCAGCGTTTTGACAGGGGACAATCAGCCCCAGCATTTT.

This clone has only a few counts. This rearrangement joins TRBV27 to TRBJ2-2, with a possible D match to TRBD1 (6 bases). The CDR3 totals 16 residues. Trimming shortened V by 2 bases and J by 1 base, and 11 bases separated the two germline ends. Germline CDR1 reads MNHEY; CDR2 reads SMNVEV (reference sequence). The chain's CDR3 is CASSLQGSLNTGELFF. CDR3 nucleotide sequence: TGTGCCAGCAGTTTACAGGGGTCTTTGAACACCGGGGAGCTGTTTTTT.

The gene calls are TRBV30 and TRBJ1-1, with 8 nucleotides matching TRBD1. Germline loops: CDR1 GTSNPN, CDR2 SVGIG (reference sequence). The J segment lost 4 bases and the V segment lost 5 bases, leaving 3 bases of the junction unmatched. CDR3 length: 12 residues. CDR3 nucleotide sequence: TGTGCCTGGGATGACAGGGGCACTGAAGCTTTCTTT. Translation: CAWDDRGTEAFF.

The chain is built from TRBV4-3 and TRBJ1-1; TRBD1 matches at 7 bases. V was clipped by 4 bases and J by 4 bases; unmatched bases: 3. There are 13 residues in the CDR3. CDR1 is LGHNA, CDR2 YSLEER, per germline. The CDR3 region is CASSLRQGTEAFF. Written as DNA, the CDR3 is TGCGCCAGCAGCCTTCGACAGGGCACTGAAGCTTTCTTT.

This chain joins TRBV7-2 and TRBJ2-3; TRBD2 is a possible D gene (5 bases). Trimming left V 4 bases short and J 6 bases short, with 8 bases between. This CDR3 is built from 12 residues. Germline assignment: CDR1 SGHTA and CDR2 FQGNSA. This CDR3 is CASSSTGDTQYF. The CDR3 nucleotides are TGTGCCAGCAGCTCGACGGGGGATACGCAGTATTTT.

The chain couples TRBV6-5 to TRBJ1-6; 8 bases fit TRBD1. The CDR3 consists of 15 residues. Trimming took 5 bases from V and 6 from J; bases not matched to a gene: 6. Germline-derived CDR1 and CDR2 are MNHEY and SVGAGI. The CDR3 DNA sequence: TGTGCCAGCAGTAACGGACAGGGCGGTAATTCACCCCTCCACTTT. Translated, it gives CASSNGQGGNSPLHF.

The gene calls are TRBV15 and TRBJ1-3; D uncertain. Germline CDR1 LNHNV, CDR2 YYDKDF (reference sequence). Trimming took 1 base from V and 0 from J, leaving 10 bases between them. The CDR3 has 16 amino acids. CDR3 coding DNA: TGTGCCACCAGCAGAGGAAGCGTCAGCTCTGGAAACACCATATATTTT. It codes for CATSRGSVSSGNTIYF. Full variable domain (outside the CDR3, taken from reference TRBV15 and TRBJ1-3): DAMVIQNPRYQVTQFGKPVTLSCSQTLNHNVMYWYQQKSSQAPKLLFHYYDKDFNNEADTPDNFQSRRPNTSFCFLDIRSPGLGDTAMYLCATSRGSVSSGNTIYFGEGSWLTVV.

V usage is TRBV7-6 and J usage is TRBJ1-3; tentatively, D is TRBD1 (6 bases). The CDR3 is made up of 16 amino acids. Per germline, CDR1 SGHVS and CDR2 FNYEAQ. Trimming removed 6 bases from V and 0 bases from J, with 15 bases in between. Here the CDR3 reads CASSQGYYISGNTIYF. The CDR3 DNA is TGTGCCAGCAGTCAGGGGTATTACATCTCTGGAAACACCATATATTTT.

V usage is TRBV9 and J usage is TRBJ2-1; the D gene is possibly TRBD2 (5 bases). CDR1 SGDLS and CDR2 YYNGEE come from the germline V gene. The CDR3 spans 13 residues. V lost 1 base, J lost 5 bases, and 7 bases lay in between. The CDR3: CASSVSGNNEQFF. In DNA, the CDR3 is TGTGCCAGCAGCGTATCCGGGAACAATGAGCAGTTCTTC.